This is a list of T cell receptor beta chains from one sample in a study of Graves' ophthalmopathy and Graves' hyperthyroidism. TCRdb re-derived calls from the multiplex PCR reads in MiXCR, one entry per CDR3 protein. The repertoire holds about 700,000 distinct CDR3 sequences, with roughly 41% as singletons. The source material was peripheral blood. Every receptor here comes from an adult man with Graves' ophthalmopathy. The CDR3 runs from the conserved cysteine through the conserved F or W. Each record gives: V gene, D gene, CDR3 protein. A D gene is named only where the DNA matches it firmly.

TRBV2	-	CASSYRPPYEQYF
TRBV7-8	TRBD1	CASSLGYGVGQGTETQYF
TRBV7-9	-	CASSRSGGNYEQYF
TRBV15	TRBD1	CATSRDRPGGVVMNTEAFF
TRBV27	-	CASKTGDGYTF
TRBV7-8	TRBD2	CASSLTSGGSWGAETQYF
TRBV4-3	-	CASSQVYYDTEVFF
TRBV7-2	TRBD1	CASSLGIGTAYEQYF
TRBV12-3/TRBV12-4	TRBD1	CASRPGQPSTNEKLFF
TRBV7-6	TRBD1	CASSLGVGQAYNEQFF
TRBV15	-	CATSRAARQRQYF
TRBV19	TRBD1	CASRTRDSNHEQYF